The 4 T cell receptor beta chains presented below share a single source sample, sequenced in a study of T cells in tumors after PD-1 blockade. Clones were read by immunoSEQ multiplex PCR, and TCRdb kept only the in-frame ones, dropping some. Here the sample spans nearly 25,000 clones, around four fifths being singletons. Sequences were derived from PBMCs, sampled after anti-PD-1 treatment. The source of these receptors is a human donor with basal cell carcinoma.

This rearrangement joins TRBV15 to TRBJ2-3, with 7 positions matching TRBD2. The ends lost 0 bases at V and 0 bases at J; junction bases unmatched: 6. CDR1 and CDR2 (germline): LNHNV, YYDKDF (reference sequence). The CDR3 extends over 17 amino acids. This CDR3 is CATSRDLWRESTDTQYF. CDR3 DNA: TGTGCCACCAGCAGAGATCTGTGGCGGGAGAGCACAGATACGCAGTATTTT.

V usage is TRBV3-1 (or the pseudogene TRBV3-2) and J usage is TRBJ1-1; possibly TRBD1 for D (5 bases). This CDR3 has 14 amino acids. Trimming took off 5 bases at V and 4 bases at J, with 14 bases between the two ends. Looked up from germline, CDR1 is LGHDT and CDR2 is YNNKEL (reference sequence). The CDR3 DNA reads TGTGCCAGCAGCGCGGCCAGGGATGGCACTGAAGCTTTCTTT. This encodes CASSAARDGTEAFF.

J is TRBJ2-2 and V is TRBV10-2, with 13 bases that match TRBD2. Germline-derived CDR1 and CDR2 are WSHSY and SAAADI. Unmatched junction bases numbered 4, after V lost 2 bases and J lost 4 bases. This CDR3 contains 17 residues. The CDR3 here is CASSEGLAGVLTGELFF. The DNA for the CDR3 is TGCGCCAGCAGTGAGGGACTAGCGGGGGTCCTCACCGGGGAGCTGTTTTTT.

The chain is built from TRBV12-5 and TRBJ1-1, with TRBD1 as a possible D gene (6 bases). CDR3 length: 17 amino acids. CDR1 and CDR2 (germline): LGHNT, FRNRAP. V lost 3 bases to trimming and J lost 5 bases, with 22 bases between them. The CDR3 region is CASGFGREGRGGTEAFF. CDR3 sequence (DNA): TGTGCTAGTGGTTTTGGTAGGGAGGGCAGGGGAGGTACTGAAGCTTTCTTT.